The 17 T cell receptor beta chains presented below share a single source sample, sequenced in a study of cytotoxic CD8 clonotypes in ibrutinib-treated CLL. Here immunoSEQ multiplex PCR was the method, and the copy in TCRdb shows in-frame clones only, minus some. The table has some 150,000 clones, approximately 77% seen once. The sequencing used PBMCs, collected after 12 months of ibrutinib treatment. The source is a human donor with chronic lymphocytic leukemia.

J is TRBJ2-5 and V is TRBV7-7; 9 bases fit TRBD1. The CDR3 extends over 15 amino acids. Germline CDR1 and CDR2: SSHAT and FNYEAQ (reference sequence). Trimming cost V 5 bases and J 2 bases; bases outside gene matches: 6. The DNA for the CDR3 is TGTGCCAGCAGCACCACTGGACAGGGGCAAGAGACCCAGTACTTC. Protein sequence: CASSTTGQGQETQYF.

The rearrangement uses TRBV5-1 and TRBJ2-5, with a possible D match to TRBD2 (5 bases). The CDR3 has 13 amino acids. CDR1 is SGHRS and CDR2 is YFSETQ in the germline V gene. V lost 5 bases and J 2 bases, leaving 10 bases between the germline ends. Here the CDR3 reads CASSMGVQETQYF. The CDR3 DNA sequence: TGCGCCAGCAGTATGGGAGTTCAAGAGACCCAGTACTTC.

This clone is medium-sized by share. This sequence joins TRBV5-5 and TRBJ2-2; 14 nucleotides agree with TRBD2. The CDR3 contains 17 residues. The V segment lost 4 bases and the J segment 6 bases; nucleotides outside the gene matches: 8. Germline values: CDR1 SGHKS, CDR2 YYEKEE (reference sequence). CDR3: CASSQDPGLAGAGELFF. CDR3 bases: TGTGCCAGCAGCCAGGACCCGGGACTAGCGGGAGCCGGGGAGCTGTTTTTT.

This clone was seen only a few times. This chain links TRBV19 with TRBJ1-2; tentative D call: TRBD1 (6 bases). Trimming pared 10 bases from V and 2 bases from J, leaving 14 bases between. CDR1 and CDR2 from the germline V gene are LNHDA and SQIVND (reference sequence). This CDR3 is built from 13 residues. For the CDR3, the DNA is TGTGCCACCGAGGGGGGACGGAACTATGGCTACACCTTC. This translates into CATEGGRNYGYTF.

The rearrangement uses TRBV4-1 and TRBJ1-5; D remains ambiguous. Germline CDR1 and CDR2: MGHRA and YSYEKL. Between the trimmed V and J ends, which lost 2 bases and 2 bases, there was a span of 16 bases. This CDR3 has 17 residues. This chain's CDR3 is CASSQTRDIGGNQPQHF. The CDR3 bases are TGCGCCAGCAGCCAAACCCGGGATATCGGGGGCAATCAGCCCCAGCATTTT.

The V gene is TRBV11-2, the J gene TRBJ2-3, with 12 bases identical to TRBD2. Germline loops: CDR1 SGHAT, CDR2 FQNNGV. The CDR3 spans 15 residues. The J segment lost 4 bases and the V segment lost 4 bases, leaving 3 bases of the junction unmatched. CDR3 protein: CASSSLAGGPDTQYF. CDR3 in DNA: TGTGCCAGCAGCTCACTAGCGGGAGGACCAGATACGCAGTATTTT.

V and J are TRBV2 and TRBJ1-5; 12 nucleotides align to TRBD1. Trimming took 6 bases from V and 4 from J; bases not matched to a gene: 4. The CDR3 extends over 15 amino acids. Germline V gives CDR1 SNHLY, CDR2 FYNNEI. For the CDR3, the DNA is TGTGCCAGCAGGGGACAGGGGGCTACAAATCAGCCCCAGCATTTT. As protein: CASRGQGATNQPQHF.

This clone was found once. CDR3 sequence reads: CASSQSPYEQYF. The CDR3 DNA reads as TGTGCCAGCAGCCAATCTCCCTACGAGCAGTACTTC. The chain employs TRBV14 and TRBJ2-7; no clear D. The CDR3 totals 12 residues. Between the trimmed V and J ends, which lost 2 bases and 2 bases, there was a span of 4 bases. Germline CDR1 is SGHDN and CDR2 is FVKESK.

J is TRBJ2-7 and V is TRBV6-5, with 7 bases aligning to TRBD1. The ends lost 6 bases at V and 3 bases at J; junction bases unmatched: 2. The CDR3 totals 12 residues. The germline CDR1 and CDR2 sequences are MNHEY and SVGAGI. The CDR3 region has the DNA TGTGCCAGCAGGACAGGGAGCTACGAGCAGTACTTC. This sequence encodes CASRTGSYEQYF.

This sequence joins TRBV9 and TRBJ2-7, with no clear D. The CDR3 runs 13 residues. Trimming left V 0 bases short and J 7 bases short, with 11 bases between. Germline V CDR1 and CDR2: SGDLS, YYNGEE. This CDR3 reads CASSVAIMGEQYF. CDR3 DNA: TGTGCCAGCAGCGTAGCTATTATGGGGGAGCAGTACTTC. Drawing the rest from reference TRBV9 and TRBJ2-7, the complete variable domain is DSGVTQTPKHLITATGQRVTLRCSPRSGDLSVYWYQQSLDQGLQFLIQYYNGEERAKGNILERFSAQQFPDLHSELNLSSLELGDSALYFCASSVAIMGEQYFGPGTRLTVT.

The V and J genes are TRBV7-2 and TRBJ1-6, with D unclear. V dropped 1 base and J dropped 4 bases, with 5 bases sitting between them. There are 14 residues in the CDR3. CDR1 and CDR2 from the germline V gene are SGHTA and FQGNSA. The CDR3 protein is CASSLVDYNSPLHF. For the CDR3, the DNA is TGTGCCAGCAGCTTAGTGGATTATAATTCACCCCTCCACTTT. The whole variable domain, filled in from reference TRBV7-2 and TRBJ1-6, reads GAGVSQSPSNKVTEKGKDVELRCDPISGHTALYWYRQSLGQGLEFLIYFQGNSAPDKSGLPSDRFSAERTGGSVSTLTIQRTQQEDSAVYLCASSLVDYNSPLHFGNGTRLTVT.

The V gene is TRBV28, the J gene TRBJ2-7; 11 positions agree with TRBD1. The CDR3 is 15 residues long. The J segment lost 4 bases and the V segment lost 5 bases, leaving 7 bases of the junction unmatched. The germline V gene has CDR1 MDHEN and CDR2 SYDVKM. This CDR3 is CASSVPGTGGYEQYF. The CDR3 DNA follows: TGTGCCAGCAGTGTACCCGGGACAGGGGGATACGAGCAGTACTTC.

This rearrangement joins TRBV5-1 to TRBJ2-7, with 9 bases that match TRBD2. After removal of 4 bases from V and 2 bases from J, the junction contained 13 bases not matched to a gene. Per the germline V gene, CDR1 is SGHRS and CDR2 is YFSETQ. This CDR3 comprises 17 residues. The CDR3 DNA sequence: TGCGCCAGCAGCCTATACAATAGCGGGGGTCCCCCCTACGAGCAGTACTTC. It is translated as CASSLYNSGGPPYEQYF.

The J gene is TRBJ2-3, the V gene TRBV4-3; possibly TRBD2 for D (5 bases). The CDR3 runs to 13 residues. CDR1 is LGHNA and CDR2 is YSLEER in the germline V gene. V was shortened by 1 base and J by 4 bases, with 6 bases between the two germline ends. The CDR3 sequence: CASSQGSADTQYF. For the CDR3, the DNA is TGCGCCAGCAGCCAAGGTAGCGCAGATACGCAGTATTTT.

The gene calls are TRBV11-3 and TRBJ1-3; D is uncertain. The CDR3 totals 14 residues. V lost 3 bases and J 0 bases, leaving 6 bases between the germline ends. In germline, CDR1 is SGHNT, CDR2 YENEEA. The CDR3 nucleotides read TGTGCCAGCAGCTTGGGGTTCTCTGGAAACACCATATATTTT. As protein: CASSLGFSGNTIYF.

V gene TRBV5-5 combines with J gene TRBJ2-2, with 7 bases lining up with TRBD2. Trimming removed 2 bases from V and 5 bases from J; junction bases left unmatched: 6. This CDR3 has 15 residues. Germline CDR1 and CDR2: SGHKS and YYEKEE (reference sequence). The CDR3 loop is CASSFGTTITGELFF. The CDR3 DNA reads as TGTGCCAGCAGCTTCGGGACTACGATTACCGGGGAGCTGTTTTTT.

The rearrangement joins TRBV7-6 to TRBJ2-7; D assignment may be TRBD1 or TRBD2 (5 bases each). Trimming shortened V by 1 base and J by 2 bases, and 12 bases separated the two germline ends. The germline V gene has CDR1 SGHVS and CDR2 FNYEAQ. CDR3 length equals 15 residues. The CDR3 DNA reads as TGTGCCAGCAGCTTAGGGGACCACGGCACCTACGAGCAGTACTTC. Protein product: CASSLGDHGTYEQYF. Filled out from reference TRBV7-6 and TRBJ2-7, the complete variable domain reads GAGVSQSPRYKVTKRGQDVALRCDPISGHVSLYWYRQALGQGPEFLTYFNYEAQQDKSGLPNDRFSAERPEGSISTLTIQRTEQRDSAMYRCASSLGDHGTYEQYFGPGTRLTVT.